A single sample gave rise to the 31 T cell receptor beta chains below, sequenced in a study of cytomegalovirus exposure and HLA in healthy donors. The PCR had 60 Vbeta and 13 Jbeta primers. Sequenced by immunoSEQ multiplex PCR; TCRdb stores in-frame clones only, minus some. The sample lists roughly 150,000 clones, around 80% occurring once. The sequenced sample consisted of PBMCs. The receptors stem from a male donor in good health and CMV-seronegative.

The V and J genes are TRBV21-1 and TRBJ2-1; the table gives TRBD2 as D, unverified against the DNA. TRBV21-1 has pseudogene status. This CDR3 contains 20 residues. DNA for the CDR3: TGTGCCAGCAGCAAAGCACCCAGCGGGGGGGCCTATTCCTCCTACAATGAGCAGTTCTTC. Translation: CASSKAPSGGAYSSYNEQFF.

The chain has TRBV6-6 and TRBJ2-7; D is perhaps TRBD1 (7 bases). Germline CDR1 MNHNY, CDR2 SVGAGI (reference sequence). Trimming cost V 5 bases and J 4 bases, with 18 bases left between them. The CDR3 runs 15 residues. In nucleotides, the CDR3 is TGTGCCAGCAGTGCGACAGGGAGGCCCCTTTACGAGCAGTACTTC. This codes for CASSATGRPLYEQYF.

CDR3 amino acids: CASRPGSANYGYTF. The CDR3 DNA sequence: TGTGCCAGCAGGCCGGGATCCGCTAACTATGGCTACACCTTC. This chain connects TRBV5-4 to TRBJ1-2; no clear D. Trimming left V 5 bases short and J 0 bases short, with 11 bases between. Germline CDR1 is SGHNT and CDR2 is YYREEE (reference sequence). The CDR3 has 14 amino acids.

In its sample, this clone was seen once. The chain combines TRBV15 with TRBJ2-1; 10 bases are shared with TRBD2. V dropped 0 bases and J dropped 7; count of bases not matched to a gene: 12. This CDR3 contains 18 residues. Germline CDR1 and CDR2: LNHNV and YYDKDF (reference sequence). The CDR3 bases are TGTGCCACCAGCAGAGATCGGGGAGCGGGGGGGCTTAATAATGAGCAGTTCTTC. Encoded protein: CATSRDRGAGGLNNEQFF.

Only one count was recorded for this clone. The rearrangement links TRBV19 to TRBJ2-4; tentatively, D is TRBD1 (5 bases). V gave up 6 bases and J gave up 6 bases, with 21 bases separating them. CDR1 is LNHDA, CDR2 SQIVND, per germline (reference sequence). The CDR3 has 16 residues. The CDR3 DNA is TGTGCCAGTAGCTATCGGCCGAGAGGCCAGGGAAACATTCAGTACTTC. It yields the protein CASSYRPRGQGNIQYF.

V is TRBV7-8 and J is TRBJ2-7; 8 positions match TRBD1. Unmatched junction bases numbered 9, after V lost 6 bases and J lost 2 bases. Germline V lookup: CDR1 SGHVS, CDR2 FQNEAQ. The CDR3 spans 15 residues. This chain's CDR3 is CASRGQVPSPYEQYF. The CDR3 DNA sequence: TGTGCCAGCAGGGGACAGGTACCTTCCCCCTACGAGCAGTACTTC.

This clone was observed a single time. This chain connects TRBV7-8 to TRBJ1-5, with 8 bases aligning to TRBD1. This CDR3 has 15 residues. CDR1 and CDR2 from the germline V gene are SGHVS and FQNEAQ. Trimming took 3 bases from V and 3 from J; bases not matched to a gene: 4. CDR3 sequence: CASSFGQGLNQPQHF. The DNA of the CDR3 is TGTGCCAGCAGCTTCGGACAGGGACTCAATCAGCCCCAGCATTTT.

This clone was seen just once. The chain carries TRBV18 and TRBJ2-1, with a weak D call TRBD1 (5 bases). The CDR3 consists of 16 residues. Germline V lookup: CDR1 KGHSH, CDR2 LQKENI. V gave up 3 bases and J gave up 5 bases, with 17 bases separating them. Here the CDR3 reads CASSPPAGLLDNEQFF. The CDR3, as DNA: TGTGCCAGCTCACCGCCGGCAGGGTTGCTGGACAATGAGCAGTTCTTC.

The V gene is TRBV15, the J gene TRBJ2-1; D is perhaps TRBD2 (6 bases). The germline V gene has CDR1 LNHNV and CDR2 YYDKDF (reference sequence). With 5 bases removed from V and 1 base from J, the gap between germline ends came to 24 bases. This CDR3 has 19 amino acids. The CDR3 DNA reads TGTGCCACCAGCTCCCGTGCGGGAAGAGCTATGGGGTCCTACAATGAGCAGTTCTTC. Its translation: CATSSRAGRAMGSYNEQFF. The full variable domain, in which reference TRBV15 and TRBJ2-1 provide the parts outside the CDR3, is DAMVIQNPRYQVTQFGKPVTLSCSQTLNHNVMYWYQQKSSQAPKLLFHYYDKDFNNEADTPDNFQSRRPNTSFCFLDIRSPGLGDTAMYLCATSSRAGRAMGSYNEQFFGPGTRLTVL.

The rearrangement uses TRBV7-2 and TRBJ1-2; 10 positions match TRBD1. V was clipped by 5 bases and J by 4 bases; unmatched bases: 4. CDR1 is SGHTA and CDR2 is FQGNSA in the germline V gene. The CDR3 sequence is 14 residues long. The CDR3 DNA reads as TGTGCCAGCAGCACACGGACAGGGGGCTATGGCTACACCTTC. Its protein is CASSTRTGGYGYTF.

V is TRBV5-4 and J is TRBJ2-5, with TRBD1 identical over 11 bases. There are 15 residues in the CDR3. The germline V gene has CDR1 SGHNT and CDR2 YYREEE (reference sequence). V dropped 4 bases and J dropped 4; count of bases not matched to a gene: 6. The CDR3 region has the DNA TGTGCCAGCAGCATAGGACAGGGGGCGCGAGAGACCCAGTACTTC. Its protein product is CASSIGQGARETQYF.

This chain connects TRBV6-5 to TRBJ2-5, with D unresolved. This CDR3 has 13 amino acids. Germline-derived CDR1 and CDR2 are MNHEY and SVGAGI. The germline V and J ends were trimmed by 5 bases and 5 bases, with 12 bases remaining between them. The CDR3 DNA sequence: TGTGCCAGCAGTCCTCGGATCGGGGAGACCCAGTACTTC. This encodes CASSPRIGETQYF.

This clone was seen just once. This chain joins TRBV14 and TRBJ1-5; TRBD1 might be the D (5 bases). Germline V gene lookup returns CDR1 SGHDN and CDR2 FVKESK. V lost 0 bases and J lost 0, with 9 bases in between. CDR3 size: 16 residues. This CDR3 is CASSQDWGSSNQPQHF. CDR3 nucleotide sequence: TGTGCCAGCAGCCAAGATTGGGGCAGTAGCAATCAGCCCCAGCATTTT.

V and J are TRBV5-4 and TRBJ1-1; no clear D. The V end was cut by 1 base, the J end by 0 bases, with 7 bases between. This CDR3 spans 14 amino acids. Germline V CDR1 and CDR2: SGHNT, YYREEE (reference sequence). CDR3 DNA: TGTGCCAGCAGCTTGTTCGTAATGAACACTGAAGCTTTCTTT. Amino acids: CASSLFVMNTEAFF.

The chain has TRBV19 and TRBJ1-4, with D perhaps matching TRBD1 (5 bases). The length of the CDR3 is 16 residues. Trimming left V 7 bases short and J 6 bases short, with 21 bases between. CDR1 LNHDA and CDR2 SQIVND come from the germline V gene (reference sequence). This CDR3 reads CASITQHRNWDEKLFF. For the CDR3, the DNA is TGTGCCAGTATCACCCAACACAGGAACTGGGATGAAAAACTGTTTTTT.

The rearrangement joins TRBV10-3 to TRBJ1-5; D may be TRBD1 (5 bases). The CDR3 is 13 amino acids. V was clipped by 3 bases and J by 3 bases, with 6 bases between them. Germline V lookup: CDR1 ENHRY, CDR2 SYGVKD. The CDR3 reads CAISDRVNQPQHF. The CDR3 nucleotides are TGTGCCATCAGTGACAGGGTCAATCAGCCCCAGCATTTT.

This chain links TRBV30 with TRBJ1-1; TRBD1 agrees at 10 bases. V trimming: 6 bases; J trimming: 6 bases; junction bases outside the gene matches: 1. Germline V gene sequence: CDR1 GTSNPN, CDR2 SVGIG (reference sequence). CDR3 size: 11 residues. For the CDR3, the DNA is TGTGCCTGTGGACAGGGGGCTGAAGCTTTCTTT. Amino acid sequence: CACGQGAEAFF.

The CDR3 is CASSPGQGFGANVLTF. DNA of the CDR3: TGTGCCAGCAGCCCGGGACAGGGTTTTGGGGCCAACGTCCTGACTTTC. This chain links TRBV11-2 with TRBJ2-6; 9 bases agree with TRBD1. The CDR3 totals 16 residues. V was pared by 5 bases and J by 3 bases, with 5 bases of the junction left unmatched. Germline CDR1 is SGHAT and CDR2 is FQNNGV.

This clone came up a few times. The gene calls are TRBV5-4 and TRBJ2-7; TRBD2 is a possible D gene (6 bases). CDR1 and CDR2 from the germline V gene are SGHNT and YYREEE (reference sequence). Trimming pared 2 bases from V and 1 base from J, leaving 13 bases between. The CDR3 spans 15 residues. As DNA, the CDR3 is TGTGCCAGCAGCTTCCTCCGGGACTCATCCTACGAGCAGTACTTC. Protein sequence: CASSFLRDSSYEQYF.

The chain carries TRBV11-1 and TRBJ1-1; tentatively, D is TRBD1 (6 bases). This CDR3 has 14 amino acids. V was cut by 5 bases and J by 2 bases, with 12 bases left in between. Germline values: CDR1 SGHAT, CDR2 FQDESV (reference sequence). This chain's CDR3 is CASSKGDTNTEAFF. The CDR3, as DNA: TGTGCCAGCAGCAAGGGGGACACTAACACTGAAGCTTTCTTT.

V gene TRBV4-2 combines with J gene TRBJ2-6; 11 bases are shared with TRBD1. Losses at the gene ends were 1 base for V and 1 base for J; bases not matched to a gene: 3. The CDR3 extends over 18 amino acids. Germline assignment: CDR1 LGHNA and CDR2 YNFKEQ. This chain's CDR3 is CASSQVGTGGSGANVLTF. The CDR3 nucleotides are TGTGCCAGCAGCCAAGTCGGGACAGGGGGTTCTGGGGCCAACGTCCTGACTTTC.

The chain combines TRBV4-1 with TRBJ1-3; 7 nucleotides align to TRBD1. Trimming at V came to 4 bases and at J to 6 bases, leaving 15 bases not matched to a gene. CDR1 and CDR2 from the germline V gene are MGHRA and YSYEKL. This CDR3 has 17 amino acids. The CDR3 is CASSPGQVLSPLNTIYF. The DNA for the CDR3 is TGCGCCAGCAGCCCAGGACAGGTCCTCTCCCCCTTAAACACCATATATTTT.

V usage is TRBV4-2 and J usage is TRBJ1-2; 8 nucleotides match TRBD1. V trimming: 0 bases; J trimming: 4 bases; junction bases outside the gene matches: 7. Germline CDR1 is LGHNA and CDR2 is YNFKEQ. The CDR3 is made up of 16 amino acids. CDR3 protein: CASSQDPSGGTYGYTF. The CDR3 nucleotides read TGTGCCAGCAGCCAAGACCCCTCAGGGGGCACCTATGGCTACACCTTC.

The rearrangement uses TRBV6-1 and TRBJ1-2; a possible D gene is TRBD1 (5 bases). The length of the CDR3 is 16 residues. Per germline, CDR1 MNHNS and CDR2 SASEGT. The V end was cut by 2 bases, the J end by 4 bases, with 17 bases between. CDR3 DNA: TGTGCCAGCAGTGAACTTAGGGGCCGAGGCGGCTATGGCTACACCTTC. Translating gives CASSELRGRGGYGYTF.

On this clone: Germline and junction disagree at one end, which may indicate a read error. Distinct nucleotide sequences in the sample also encode this CDR3. The chain links TRBV7-7 to TRBJ1-4; D is uncertain. The CDR3 contains 13 residues. CDR1 and CDR2 (germline): SSHAT, FNYEAQ (reference sequence). The CDR3 nucleotides are TGTGCTAGCAGCCCCTCGACTCGAGAAAAACTGTTTTTT. This encodes CASSPSTREKLFF.

This clone has a handful of counts. V and J are TRBV28 and TRBJ1-2, with a weak D call TRBD1 (5 bases). Trimming left V 5 bases short and J 3 bases short, with 13 bases between. From germline, CDR1 is MDHEN and CDR2 SYDVKM. The CDR3 runs 14 residues. The CDR3 DNA reads TGTGCCAGCAGTCCCGGGGGGAACTACTATGGCTACACCTTC. Its translation is CASSPGGNYYGYTF.

V and J are TRBV19 and TRBJ1-4; maybe TRBD1 (6 bases). In germline, CDR1 is LNHDA, CDR2 SQIVND (reference sequence). The V end was cut by 3 bases, the J end by 0 bases, with 11 bases between. The CDR3 is made up of 16 amino acids. The CDR3 nucleotides read TGTGCCAGTAGTATTCAGGGGCTTGCAACTAATGAAAAACTGTTTTTT. It codes for CASSIQGLATNEKLFF.

There are a few counts of this clone. The gene calls are TRBV10-2 and TRBJ2-3; 7 bases line up with TRBD2. V shed 6 bases, J shed 7 bases, and the junction held 7 bases outside the gene matches. Germline values: CDR1 WSHSY, CDR2 SAAADI. The CDR3 spans 13 residues. For the CDR3, the DNA is TGCGCCAGCAGCCGGGGGGATGAGAATACGCAGTATTTT. It is translated as CASSRGDENTQYF.

The chain uses TRBV19 and TRBJ1-2; D possibly corresponds to TRBD1 (5 bases). The CDR3 covers 12 residues. Per the germline V gene, CDR1 is LNHDA and CDR2 is SQIVND (reference sequence). V was clipped by 5 bases and J by 8 bases, with 12 bases between them. The CDR3 region has the DNA TGTGCCAGTAGTGATTACAGGAAAGGCTACACCTTC. Translating gives CASSDYRKGYTF.

Concerning this clone itself: This CDR3 is also generated by other DNA sequences in the sample. The genes are TRBV19 and TRBJ1-2; D is possibly TRBD1 (5 bases). The CDR3 sequence is 13 residues long. Between the trimmed V and J ends, which lost 3 bases and 2 bases, there was a span of 7 bases. Germline-derived CDR1 and CDR2 are LNHDA and SQIVND (reference sequence). CDR3 sequence: CASSIQGNYGYTF. CDR3 nucleotides: TGTGCCAGTAGTATCCAGGGCAACTATGGCTACACCTTC.

This chain uses TRBV19 with TRBJ1-3; no reliable D call. V gave up 9 bases and J gave up 8 bases, with 11 bases separating them. CDR3 length: 11 residues. Germline V CDR1 and CDR2: LNHDA, SQIVND (reference sequence). This chain's CDR3 is CASQIGDTIYF. CDR3 nucleotide sequence: TGTGCCAGCCAAATCGGGGACACCATATATTTT.